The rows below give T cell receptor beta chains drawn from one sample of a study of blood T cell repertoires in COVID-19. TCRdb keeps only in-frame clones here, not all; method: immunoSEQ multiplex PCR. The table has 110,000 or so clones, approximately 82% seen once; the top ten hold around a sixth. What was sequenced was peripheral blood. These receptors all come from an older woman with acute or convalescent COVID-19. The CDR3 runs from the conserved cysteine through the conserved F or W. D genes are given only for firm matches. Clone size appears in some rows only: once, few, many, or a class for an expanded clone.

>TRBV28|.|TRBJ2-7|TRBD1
TGTGCCAGCAGCACAACCGACAGGGGACCCTACGAGCAGTACTTC
CASSTTDRGPYEQYF
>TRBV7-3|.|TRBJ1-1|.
TGTGCCAGCAGCTTATATGGCCGGAACACTGAAGCTTTCTTT
CASSLYGRNTEAFF
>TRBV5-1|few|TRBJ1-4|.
TGCGCCAGCAGCTTGGGTGACAGACTTGAAAAACTGTTTTTT
CASSLGDRLEKLFF
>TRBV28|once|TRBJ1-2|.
TGTGCCAGCAGTTTAGGGGCGGTTTATAACTATGGCTACACCTTC
CASSLGAVYNYGYTF
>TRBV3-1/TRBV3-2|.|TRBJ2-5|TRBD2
TGTGCCAGCAGCCCGGGGCGGGGGGCTTGGACCCAGTACTTC
CASSPGRGAWTQYF
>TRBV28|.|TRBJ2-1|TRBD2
TGTGCCAGCAGTTGGCGCGGGCCTAGCGGGAGCAATGAGCAGTTCTTC
CASSWRGPSGSNEQFF
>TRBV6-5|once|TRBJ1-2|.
TGTGCCAGCAGAACGACAGGCTCCACCTATGGCTACACCTTC
CASRTTGSTYGYTF
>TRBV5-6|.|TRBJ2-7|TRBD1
TGTGCCAGCAGCCTGGAGGGGACAGGGGGCAGCGGACAGTACTTC
CASSLEGTGGSGQYF
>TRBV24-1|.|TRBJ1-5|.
TGTGCCACCAGTGAAACCAAAACGGGTCAGCCCCAGCATTTT
CATSETKTGQPQHF
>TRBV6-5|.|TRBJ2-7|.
TGTGCCAGCAGTTTAAGGGGTGAGCAGTACTTC
CASSLRGEQYF
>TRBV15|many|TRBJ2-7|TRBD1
TGTGCCACCAGCAGAGGGGACAGGGGGCTGGACGAGCAGTACTTC
CATSRGDRGLDEQYF
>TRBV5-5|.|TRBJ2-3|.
TGTGCCGGGTCCATGTGGACAGAAGCAGATACGCAGTATTTT
CAGSMWTEADTQYF
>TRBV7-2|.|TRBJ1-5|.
TGTGCCAGCAGCTTAGGTACAGGGAACAATCAGCCCCAGCATTTT
CASSLGTGNNQPQHF
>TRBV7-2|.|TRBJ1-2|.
TGTGCCAGCAGCTTAAGGCGCGGGGGGGATGGCTACACCTTC
CASSLRRGGDGYTF
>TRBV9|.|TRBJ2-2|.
TGTGCCAGCAGCCCACAGCGGCGGTCGGACACCGGGGAGCTGTTTTTT
CASSPQRRSDTGELFF
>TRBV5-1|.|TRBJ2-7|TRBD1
TGCGCCAGCAGCGGGACAGTCGGGAACTACGAGCAGTACTTC
CASSGTVGNYEQYF
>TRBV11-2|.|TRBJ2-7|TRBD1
TGTGCCAGCAGCAGGAGTGGTGGTACAGGGGCTAAAGAGCAGTACTTC
CASSRSGGTGAKEQYF
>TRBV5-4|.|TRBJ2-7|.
TGTGCCAGCAGCAGTCGACAGGCCTACGAGCAGTACTTC
CASSSRQAYEQYF
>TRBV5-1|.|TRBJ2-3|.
TGCGCCAGCTTCATCGGAGATACGCAGTATTTT
CASFIGDTQYF
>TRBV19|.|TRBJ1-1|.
TGTGCCAGTGGCGGGGTGGGGAACACTGAAGCTTTCTTT
CASGGVGNTEAFF
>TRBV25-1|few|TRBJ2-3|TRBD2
TGTGCCAGCAGCGCGAAGACGCGACTAGCGGTCACAGATACGCAGTATTTT
CASSAKTRLAVTDTQYF
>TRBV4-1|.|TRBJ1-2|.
TGCGCCAGCAGCCAAGAGCCGGTCGGGGGCTACACCTTC
CASSQEPVGGYTF
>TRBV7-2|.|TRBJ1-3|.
TGTGCCAGCAGCATTACTTGGGGGCGAACTGGAAACACCATATATTTT
CASSITWGRTGNTIYF
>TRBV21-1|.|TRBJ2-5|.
TGTGCCAGCAGCAAAAGAAGAAGCGGGAAGGAGGAGACCCAGTACTTC
CASSKRRSGKEETQYF
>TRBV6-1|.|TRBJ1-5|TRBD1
TGTGCCAGCAGTGACGGACAGGGGGGCAATCAGCCCCAGCATTTT
CASSDGQGGNQPQHF
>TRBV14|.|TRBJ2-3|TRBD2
TGTGCCAGCAGCCAAAGACGGGGGGGCTGGACAGATACGCAGTATTTT
CASSQRRGGWTDTQYF
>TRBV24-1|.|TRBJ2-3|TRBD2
TGTGCCACCAGTGATTTCCAGCGGGGGGGCACAGATACGCAGTATTTT
CATSDFQRGGTDTQYF
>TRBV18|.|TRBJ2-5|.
TGTGCCAGCTCACCGTCCTTACAAGAGACCCAGTACTTC
CASSPSLQETQYF
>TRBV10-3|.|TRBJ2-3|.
TGTGCCATCGGCACCCAGGGAGATACGCAGTATTTT
CAIGTQGDTQYF
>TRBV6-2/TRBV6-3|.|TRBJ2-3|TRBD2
TGTGCCAGCAGTTACTCCTCGAGTGTAGCGGGGAGAGATACGCAGTATTTT
CASSYSSSVAGRDTQYF
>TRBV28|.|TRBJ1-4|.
TGTGCCAGCAGACCACAGGGAGGGTATGAAAAACTGTTTTTT
CASRPQGGYEKLFF
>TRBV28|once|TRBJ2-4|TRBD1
TGTGCCAGCAGTTTATCGGGACAGACGTACTTC
CASSLSGQTYF
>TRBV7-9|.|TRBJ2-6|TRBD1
TGTGCCAGCAGCCCTGACAGGGTCTCTGGGGCCAACGTCCTGACTTTC
CASSPDRVSGANVLTF
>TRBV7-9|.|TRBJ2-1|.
TGTGCCAGCAGCTCTTTTAATGAGCAGTTCTTC
CASSSFNEQFF
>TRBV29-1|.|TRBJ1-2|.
TGCAGCGACGAGACAGTTGGCGGCTACACCTTC
CSDETVGGYTF
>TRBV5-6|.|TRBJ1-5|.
TGTGCCAGCAGCTCGGACAGAAGCAATCAGCCCCAGCATTTT
CASSSDRSNQPQHF
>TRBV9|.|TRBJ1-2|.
TGTGCCAGGAACCGAGGTTCTTTCTATGGCTACACCTTC
CARNRGSFYGYTF